The present TCR beta chain was sequenced within a study of shared clonotypes between healthy human individuals. The ends lost 1 base at V and 7 bases at J; junction bases unmatched: 5. Germline CDR1 SGHRS, CDR2 YFSETQ. The CDR3 has 15 residues. Only in-frame clones appear in the TCRdb table, and some are missing; sequencing was by immunoSEQ multiplex PCR. This sample carries fewer than 3 million clones, around 93% of them seen once, and the ten largest clones take roughly 0.34%. Adult donors, all healthy and HIV-negative, had no recent acute infections or vaccinations. The TCR sequence derives from a man between 18 and 35 years old in good health. Some clones in this sample may be carry-over from other donors' samples. Specimen: naive CD4+ T cells from PBMCs. Subset specified: CD45RA+ positively selected. The V and J genes are TRBV5-1 and TRBJ1-4; the match to TRBD1 covers 9 bases. The CDR3 region is CASSLSGTGSEKLFF. The CDR3 nucleotides are TGCGCCAGCAGCTTGTCTGGGACAGGGAGTGAAAAACTGTTTTTT.